These 16 T cell receptor beta chains share one sample of origin, sequenced in a study of prognosis after radiotherapy for stage I lung cancer. Using two-round multiplex PCR, the authors amplified TCR beta CDR3 from genomic DNA. During first-round PCR, primers specific to each TRBV and TRBJ gene were used. TCRdb used MiXCR to reprocess the multiplex PCR reads, holding one entry per CDR3 protein. The repertoire holds about 51,000 distinct CDR3 sequences, with 30% to 35% as singletons. The material sequenced was PBMCs, taken before or after stereotactic body radiation therapy (not recorded which). Receptors were obtained from a donor aged 50 or older with non-small cell lung cancer.

This clonotype appeared many times. V and J are TRBV12-5 and TRBJ2-6; 7 bases are shared with TRBD1. The V gene's germline CDR1 is LGHNT and CDR2 FRNRAP. Trimming cost V 5 bases and J 4 bases; bases outside gene matches: 20. The CDR3 covers 20 residues. Here the CDR3 reads CASGKNTPRGYGVGANVLTF. The CDR3 nucleotides are TGTGCTAGTGGTAAAAACACACCCAGGGGGTACGGGGTGGGGGCCAACGTCCTGACTTTC.

This clonotype appeared many times. This chain joins TRBV3-2 and TRBJ2-5; the D call of TRBD1 is as the table states it, not checked on the DNA. TRBV3-2 is shown as a pseudogene. This CDR3 has 19 amino acids. CDR3 bases: TGTGCCAGCAGCCATATACAGGGGGGAGGGAGGTCGGGGAGGGAGACCCAGTACTTC. This codes for CASSHIQGGGRSGRETQYF.

This clonotype was counted at least ten times. The chain has TRBV5-1 and TRBJ2-3; 7 bases agree with TRBD2. CDR1 and CDR2 from the germline V gene are SGHRS and YFSETQ. The CDR3 contains 15 residues. The V segment lost 4 bases and the J segment 5 bases; nucleotides outside the gene matches: 10. CDR3 in DNA: TGCGCCAGCAGCCCGGGGGGAGCATCCTTAGATACGCAGTATTTT. This codes for CASSPGGASLDTQYF. The full variable domain, with the rest looked up from reference TRBV5-1 and TRBJ2-3, is KAGVTQTPRYLIKTRGQQVTLSCSPISGHRSVSWYQQTPGQGLQFLFEYFSETQRNKGNFPGRFSGRQFSNSRSEMNVSTLELGDSALYLCASSPGGASLDTQYFGPGTRLTVL.

In this sample, this clonotype turned up many times. The chain employs TRBV4-3 and TRBJ1-1, with TRBD1 as a possible D gene (5 bases). The CDR3 totals 15 residues. Germline CDR1 reads LGHNA; CDR2 reads YSLEER. V was shortened by 4 bases and J by 8 bases, with 20 bases between the two germline ends. The CDR3 sequence: CASSPPIGQNGEAFF. CDR3 nucleotide sequence: TGCGCCAGCAGCCCCCCTATAGGACAAAATGGGGAAGCTTTCTTT.

This clonotype was seen many times. The chain combines TRBV12-3 or TRBV12-4 with TRBJ1-2; 11 nucleotides agree with TRBD1. V dropped 7 bases and J dropped 4; count of bases not matched to a gene: 5. The CDR3 has 14 residues. CDR3 nucleotides: TGTGCCAGCACCAAGGACAGGGGGCTCTATGGCTACACCTTC. Residues: CASTKDRGLYGYTF.

This clonotype was seen ten or more times. At one boundary the junction diverges from the germline segment, which might be a read error. The gene calls are TRBV28 and TRBJ2-1, with 11 bases identical to TRBD2. Germline values: CDR1 MDHEN, CDR2 SYDVKM. The CDR3 length is 13 residues. CDR3 sequence (DNA): TGTGCCAGCAGTTTAACAATACCGGGACTAGCGGATTTC. Protein: CASSLTIPGLADF.

This clonotype was detected many times. The V and J genes are TRBV9 and TRBJ2-3; D gene unclear. This CDR3 spans 18 amino acids. Germline-derived CDR1 and CDR2 are SGDLS and YYNGEE. Trimming took off 3 bases at V and 3 bases at J, with 23 bases between the two ends. The CDR3 is CASSDRRETGSRTDTQYF. Written as DNA, the CDR3 is TGTGCCAGCAGCGACCGTAGGGAAACGGGTTCTAGGACAGATACGCAGTATTTT.

As for this clonotype: This may be a read error, as it is one base from a much larger clone. The chain has TRBV28 and TRBJ2-5; 10 nucleotides match TRBD2. The CDR3 is made up of 17 amino acids. Germline assignment: CDR1 MDHEN and CDR2 SYDVKM. The DNA of the CDR3 is TGTGCCAGAAGTTTACCAGCGGGAGGGCAGAATCAAGAGACCCAGTACTTC. Translated, it gives CARSLPAGGQNQETQYF. Together with reference TRBV28 and TRBJ2-5, the CDR3 gives the full variable domain: DVKVTQSSRYLVKRTGEKVFLECVQDMDHENMFWYRQDPGLGLRLIYFSYDVKMKEKGDIPEGYSVSREKKERFSLILESASTNQTSMYLCARSLPAGGQNQETQYFGPGTRLLVL.

This clonotype came up many times. The chain is built from TRBV19 and TRBJ2-6, with D possibly being TRBD2 (6 bases). V gave up 8 bases and J gave up 0 bases, with 17 bases separating them. The CDR3 is 17 amino acids. Germline V gene data show CDR1 as LNHDA and CDR2 as SQIVND (reference sequence). This chain's CDR3 is CASQEGGLTSGANVLTF. CDR3 nucleotide sequence: TGTGCCAGTCAGGAGGGCGGGCTAACCTCTGGGGCCAACGTCCTGACTTTC.

This clonotype appeared many times. The V gene is TRBV15, the J gene TRBJ1-5; D is possibly TRBD1 (6 bases). The CDR3 extends over 16 amino acids. V lost 1 base and J lost 5, with 15 bases in between. Germline CDR1 is LNHNV and CDR2 is YYDKDF (reference sequence). The CDR3 sequence is CATSRAGGGLDQPQHF. CDR3 nucleotides: TGTGCCACCAGCAGAGCCGGTGGGGGCTTGGATCAGCCCCAGCATTTT.

This clonotype was counted only a few times. This may be a read error: a much more frequent sequence differs by one nucleotide. This chain joins TRBV7-9 and TRBJ2-1; TRBD2 is a possible D gene (6 bases). CDR1 and CDR2 (germline): SEHNR, FQNEAQ (reference sequence). There are 13 residues in the CDR3. CDR3 in DNA: TGTGCCAGCAGCCCAATTGGGGGGAATGAGCAGCTCTTC. Residues: CASSPIGGNEQLF.

The rearrangement uses TRBV7-2 and TRBJ1-2; no clear D. V shed 0 bases and J shed 3 bases, with 5 bases lying between them. The germline CDR1 and CDR2 sequences are SGHTA and FQGNSA. This CDR3 comprises 13 residues. CDR3 protein: CASSLARDYGYTF. The CDR3 nucleotides are TGTGCCAGCAGCTTAGCAAGGGACTATGGCTACACCTTC.

The table lists this clonotype with many counts. V gene TRBV20-1 combines with J gene TRBJ2-7; 7 nucleotides agree with TRBD1. V was clipped by 0 bases and J by 6 bases; unmatched bases: 8. This CDR3 spans 14 amino acids. CDR1 is DFQATT and CDR2 is SNEGSKA in the germline V gene (reference sequence). CDR3 nucleotide sequence: TGCAGTGCTAGAGACAGACAGGGTTTTCGCGAGCAGTACTTC. It translates to CSARDRQGFREQYF.

About this clonotype itself: This sequence may be a read error, since a much larger clone differs from it by one base. The chain couples TRBV20-1 to TRBJ2-1, with D maybe TRBD2 (6 bases). Trimming shortened V by 3 bases and J by 4 bases, and 16 bases separated the two germline ends. There are 15 residues in the CDR3. The V gene's germline CDR1 is DFQATT and CDR2 SNEGSKA (reference sequence). CDR3 nucleotide sequence: TGCAGTGCTAGGTCGGCCCTAGCGTTTTACAATGAGCAGTTCTTC. Protein: CSARSALAFYNEQFF.

This clonotype was found many times. The V call is TRBV4-2, the J call TRBJ1-4; 9 bases match TRBD1. CDR3 size: 15 residues. With V trimmed by 4 bases and J by 4 bases, 4 bases remained unmatched. The germline gives CDR1 LGHNA, CDR2 YNFKEQ. CDR3 bases: TGTGCCAGCAGCCCGACAGGGGGGGTTAATGAAAAACTGTTTTTT. Its translation: CASSPTGGVNEKLFF.

Regarding this clonotype: This sequence may be a read error, since a much larger clone differs from it by one base. Written as DNA, the CDR3 is TGTGCCAGCAGTGACTCGACGGTATCCCTGGATACGCAGTATTTT. It translates to CASSDSTVSLDTQYF. The chain couples TRBV6-4 to TRBJ2-3; D is uncertain. In germline, CDR1 is MRHNA, CDR2 SNTAGT. V lost 0 bases and J 6 bases, leaving 13 bases between the germline ends. The CDR3 is made up of 15 amino acids.